Listed here are 27 T cell receptor beta chains from one sample, sequenced in a study of cytomegalovirus exposure and HLA in healthy donors. The PCR made use of 60 Vbeta and 13 Jbeta primers. TCRdb keeps only in-frame clones here, not all; method: immunoSEQ multiplex PCR. This sample has around 150,000 clones, with roughly 77% found just once. Sample: PBMCs. These receptors all stem from a male donor in good health and CMV-seronegative.

The chain carries TRBV9 and TRBJ2-5; 7 bases fit TRBD2. CDR1 and CDR2 from the germline V gene are SGDLS and YYNGEE. CDR3 size: 14 residues. After removal of 0 bases from V and 5 bases from J, the junction contained 4 bases not matched to a gene. Here the CDR3 reads CASSVAQGGETQYF. The CDR3 DNA is TGTGCCAGCAGCGTAGCTCAGGGAGGGGAGACCCAGTACTTC. The whole variable domain, filled in from reference TRBV9 and TRBJ2-5, reads DSGVTQTPKHLITATGQRVTLRCSPRSGDLSVYWYQQSLDQGLQFLIQYYNGEERAKGNILERFSAQQFPDLHSELNLSSLELGDSALYFCASSVAQGGETQYFGPGTRLLVL.

The chain combines TRBV6-1 with TRBJ2-1, with 7 bases matching TRBD2. The V segment lost 0 bases and the J segment 9 bases; nucleotides outside the gene matches: 8. CDR1 and CDR2 from the germline V gene are MNHNS and SASEGT. This CDR3 is 15 amino acids long. The CDR3 DNA follows: TGTGCCAGCAGTGAAGCCCACGGGACTATACTTGAGCAGTTCTTC. It is translated as CASSEAHGTILEQFF.

The chain combines TRBV27 with TRBJ1-1, with D possibly TRBD1 on 6 matching bases. The CDR3 extends over 14 amino acids. Trimming stripped 5 bases from V and 3 bases from J, with 13 bases between. CDR1 is MNHEY and CDR2 is SMNVEV in the germline V gene (reference sequence). The CDR3 protein is CASSTTGGYTEAFF. CDR3 in DNA: TGTGCCAGCAGTACGACAGGAGGTTACACTGAAGCTTTCTTT.

The table lists this clone with a count of one. The rearrangement uses TRBV16 and TRBJ2-5, with D unclear. The CDR3 totals 13 residues. Trimming left V 4 bases short and J 2 bases short, with 8 bases between. CDR1 and CDR2 (germline): KGHSY, FQNENV. The CDR3 DNA reads as TGTGCCAGCAGCCGAGACTCTCAAGAGACCCAGTACTTC. It yields the protein CASSRDSQETQYF.

This clone has only a few counts. The CDR3 bases are TGTGCCAGCAGCCAGTTACTGGACAGGGGGGGCCAGCCCCAGCATTTT. As protein: CASSQLLDRGGQPQHF. The chain joins TRBV4-2 to TRBJ1-5; 10 nucleotides line up with TRBD1. After removal of 3 bases from V and 7 bases from J, the junction contained 9 bases not matched to a gene. From germline, CDR1 is LGHNA and CDR2 YNFKEQ. This CDR3 has 16 residues.

V usage is TRBV23-1 and J usage is TRBJ2-7, with D tentatively TRBD1 (6 bases). TRBV23-1 has ORF status, its function being uncertain. V was cut by 0 bases and J by 3 bases, with 12 bases left in between. There are 15 residues in the CDR3. Here the CDR3 DNA reads TGCGCCAGCAGTCAATCAGGGCAGGGACACTACGAGCAGTACTTC. Translating it yields CASSQSGQGHYEQYF.

The chain carries TRBV7-3 and TRBJ1-2, with D possibly being TRBD1 (6 bases). The CDR3 extends over 12 amino acids. V gave up 5 bases and J gave up 8 bases, with 12 bases separating them. CDR1 SGHTA and CDR2 FQGTGA come from the germline V gene. CDR3 sequence (DNA): TGTGCCAGCAGCCCAGGGGTTGTGGGCTACACCTTC. Translating it yields CASSPGVVGYTF.

The chain carries TRBV12-5 and TRBJ2-2, with no clear D. The CDR3 has 14 amino acids. Germline CDR1 and CDR2: LGHNT and FRNRAP. V was cut by 1 base and J by 1 base, with 4 bases left in between. CDR3 sequence reads: CASGLDRNTGELFF. As DNA, the CDR3 is TGTGCTAGTGGTTTGGACAGGAACACCGGGGAGCTGTTTTTT.

The rearrangement links TRBV30 to TRBJ1-2, with D maybe TRBD1 (5 bases). The CDR3 length is 13 residues. Germline CDR1 is GTSNPN and CDR2 is SVGIG (reference sequence). V gave up 3 bases and J gave up 8 bases, with 16 bases separating them. The CDR3 DNA sequence: TGTGCCTGGAGCTTCACCCAGGGCAGCGGCTACACCTTC. This translates into CAWSFTQGSGYTF.

This clone has a handful of counts. Other nucleotide sequences from this sample produce the same CDR3. The chain employs TRBV18 and TRBJ1-4; TRBD1 matches at 9 bases. Germline CDR1 and CDR2: KGHSH and LQKENI. This CDR3 spans 14 amino acids. The ends lost 3 bases at V and 8 bases at J; junction bases unmatched: 4. Written as DNA, the CDR3 is TGTGCCAGCTCACCCGGACAGGGGAGAGAAAAACTGTTTTTT. The encoded protein is CASSPGQGREKLFF.

J is TRBJ2-6 and V is TRBV5-1; D possibly corresponds to TRBD2 (6 bases). V was shortened by 10 bases and J by 0 bases, with 14 bases between the two germline ends. The CDR3 totals 15 residues. Germline CDR1 reads SGHRS; CDR2 reads YFSETQ. This CDR3 reads CACYGGDSGANVLTF. Here the CDR3 DNA reads TGCGCCTGCTACGGGGGAGACTCTGGGGCCAACGTCCTGACTTTC.

The chain employs TRBV11-1 and TRBJ2-5; D might be TRBD2 (5 bases). The germline gives CDR1 SGHAT, CDR2 FQDESV (reference sequence). CDR3 size: 16 residues. The germline V and J ends were trimmed by 1 base and 3 bases, with 15 bases remaining between them. The CDR3 DNA reads TGTGCCAGCAGCTTAGGGGTTAGGGAGAGCGAAGAGACCCAGTACTTC. This sequence encodes CASSLGVRESEETQYF.

The J gene is TRBJ2-3, the V gene TRBV15; 13 nucleotides match TRBD2. This CDR3 is built from 17 residues. J gave up 4 bases and V 2 bases, and 6 bases lay outside the gene matches. The germline gives CDR1 LNHNV, CDR2 YYDKDF (reference sequence). CDR3 loop: CATSRPTSGRASDTQYF. The CDR3, as DNA: TGTGCCACCAGCAGACCAACTAGCGGGAGGGCCTCAGATACGCAGTATTTT.

V usage is TRBV7-9 and J usage is TRBJ2-3; tentatively, D is TRBD1 (6 bases). Per germline, CDR1 SEHNR and CDR2 FQNEAQ (reference sequence). The CDR3 totals 14 residues. V lost 1 base to trimming and J lost 1 base, with 6 bases between them. The chain's CDR3 is CASSLGTGTDTQYF. CDR3 DNA: TGTGCCAGCAGCTTAGGGACAGGCACAGATACGCAGTATTTT.

The chain uses TRBV28 and TRBJ1-2; maybe TRBD1 (5 bases). The CDR3 is 14 residues long. Trimming pared 3 bases from V and 3 bases from J, leaving 11 bases between. Per the germline V gene, CDR1 is MDHEN and CDR2 is SYDVKM. The CDR3 coding sequence is TGTGCCAGCAGTTTGGGTGGGGCACACTATGGCTACACCTTC. Its protein is CASSLGGAHYGYTF.

The chain uses TRBV4-3 and TRBJ2-7; D possibly corresponds to TRBD2 (6 bases). The CDR3 totals 15 residues. CDR1 and CDR2 (germline): LGHNA, YSLEER. V shed 1 base and J shed 2 bases, with 12 bases lying between them. The CDR3 spells CASSQGPGLAYEQYF. CDR3 coding DNA: TGCGCCAGCAGCCAAGGACCGGGACTCGCCTACGAGCAGTACTTC.

This chain links TRBV6-6 with TRBJ2-1, with 9 bases fitting TRBD2. CDR1 and CDR2 from the germline V gene are MNHNY and SVGAGI (reference sequence). This CDR3 has 15 amino acids. Losses at the gene ends were 8 bases for V and 5 bases for J; bases not matched to a gene: 10. The DNA for the CDR3 is TGTGCCAGCTGCTGGCGGGAGGGCCGGGACAATGAGCAGTTCTTC. Amino acid sequence: CASCWREGRDNEQFF.

The chain couples TRBV9 to TRBJ1-1, with 11 nucleotides matching TRBD1. Unmatched junction bases numbered 1, after V lost 0 bases and J lost 3 bases. From germline, CDR1 is SGDLS and CDR2 YYNGEE. The length of the CDR3 is 15 residues. DNA of the CDR3: TGTGCCAGCAGCGTAGTGGACAGGGGGCACACTGAAGCTTTCTTT. It encodes CASSVVDRGHTEAFF.

The chain carries TRBV9 and TRBJ2-7; 11 bases agree with TRBD1. Germline CDR1 and CDR2: SGDLS and YYNGEE. The CDR3 is 15 residues long. Trimming at V came to 4 bases and at J to 4 bases, leaving 7 bases not matched to a gene. The CDR3 sequence is CASSLDRDRGYEQYF. In nucleotides, the CDR3 is TGTGCCAGCAGCCTAGACCGGGACAGGGGGTACGAGCAGTACTTC.

This chain uses TRBV5-6 with TRBJ2-1; D call uncertain. The CDR3 totals 12 residues. Germline V gene data show CDR1 as SGHDT and CDR2 as YYEEEE. V was trimmed by 4 bases and J by 12 bases, leaving 14 bases between them. CDR3 sequence (DNA): TGTGCCAGCAGCAGCGACTCCTACTGGCAGTTCTTC. Protein product: CASSSDSYWQFF.

V gene TRBV7-2 combines with J gene TRBJ1-2; D perhaps matches TRBD1 (6 bases). In germline, CDR1 is SGHTA, CDR2 FQGNSA. CDR3 size: 11 residues. V dropped 10 bases and J dropped 8 bases, with 14 bases sitting between them. CDR3 loop: CAKEYRAGYTF. For the CDR3, the DNA is TGTGCCAAGGAGTACAGGGCAGGCTACACCTTC.

The chain has TRBV27 and TRBJ2-3, with 7 bases fitting TRBD2. The CDR3 spans 15 residues. V was clipped by 5 bases and J by 6 bases; unmatched bases: 11. Germline-derived CDR1 and CDR2 are MNHEY and SMNVEV (reference sequence). CDR3 DNA: TGTGCCAGCAGTCCCACCCGCGGGAGAGGGGATACGCAGTATTTT. Translated: CASSPTRGRGDTQYF.

The J gene is TRBJ2-3, the V gene TRBV19; D possibly corresponds to TRBD2 (5 bases). CDR3 length equals 13 residues. With 4 bases removed from V and 2 bases from J, the gap between germline ends came to 7 bases. The germline V gene has CDR1 LNHDA and CDR2 SQIVND (reference sequence). The CDR3 nucleotides are TGTGCCAGTAGTACCGGGAACACAGATACGCAGTATTTT. This codes for CASSTGNTDTQYF.

The chain's CDR3 is CAVFGTMNTEAFF. The CDR3 DNA sequence: TGTGCCGTATTCGGCACTATGAACACTGAAGCTTTCTTT. The chain employs TRBV6-1 and TRBJ1-1, with D hard to call. The germline V and J ends were trimmed by 11 bases and 0 bases, with 13 bases remaining between them. Germline values: CDR1 MNHNS, CDR2 SASEGT. This CDR3 has 13 residues.

The J gene is TRBJ2-3, the V gene TRBV27; 7 nucleotides align to TRBD1. V dropped 8 bases and J dropped 2; count of bases not matched to a gene: 7. The CDR3 has 14 amino acids. CDR1 MNHEY and CDR2 SMNVEV come from the germline V gene (reference sequence). The CDR3, as DNA: TGTGCCAGCCTCGACAGGGCCTCCACAGATACGCAGTATTTT. This translates into CASLDRASTDTQYF.

The chain couples TRBV7-6 to TRBJ2-2; D is possibly TRBD2 (6 bases). This CDR3 contains 16 residues. Germline V lookup: CDR1 SGHVS, CDR2 FNYEAQ. Trimming stripped 5 bases from V and 1 base from J, with 14 bases between. CDR3 sequence reads: CASSLRDSGNTGELFF. The CDR3 DNA follows: TGTGCCAGCAGCCTTCGGGATAGCGGGAACACCGGGGAGCTGTTTTTT.

This chain links TRBV5-1 with TRBJ2-7, with TRBD1 matching 7 bases. Germline lookup yields CDR1 SGHRS and CDR2 YFSETQ. Trimming cost V 6 bases and J 3 bases; bases outside gene matches: 9. The CDR3 is 14 amino acids. CDR3 nucleotides: TGCGCCAGCACCCGGGACAGCCTTAGCTACGAGCAGTACTTC. This gives the protein CASTRDSLSYEQYF.